These T cell receptor beta chains were read from a single sample in a study of blood T cell repertoires in COVID-19. Profiling relied on immunoSEQ multiplex PCR, and the TCRdb table lists in-frame clones only, not all of them. In the table there are some 200,000 clones, approximately 75% of which are singletons. The sequenced sample consisted of PBMCs or T cells enriched from blood (not recorded which). Receptors originate from a man aged 35 to 55 who had recovered from COVID-19. CDR3s include the opening cysteine and the closing phenylalanine or tryptophan.

j_call: TRBJ2-3
v_call: TRBV6-2/TRBV6-3
cdr3_aa: CASSYTRDTQYF

j_call: TRBJ2-1
v_call: TRBV6-1
cdr3_aa: CASSARSGGISNEQFF

j_call: TRBJ1-6
v_call: TRBV30
cdr3_aa: CATASRDRGDNSPLHF

j_call: TRBJ2-3
v_call: TRBV30
cdr3_aa: CAWSGAPRRDTQYF

j_call: TRBJ2-3
v_call: TRBV2
cdr3_aa: CASSVMAGEMRQNTDTQYF

j_call: TRBJ2-1
v_call: TRBV27
cdr3_aa: CASSTPMNEQFF

j_call: TRBJ1-1
v_call: TRBV6-5
cdr3_aa: CASSFSQGRTEAFF

j_call: TRBJ1-3
v_call: TRBV5-1
cdr3_aa: CASSLWTGTSGNTIYF

j_call: TRBJ2-1
v_call: TRBV5-1
cdr3_aa: CASSLGLAYNEQFF

j_call: TRBJ1-5
v_call: TRBV28
cdr3_aa: CASSSQGAWGQPQHF

j_call: TRBJ2-7
v_call: TRBV5-6
cdr3_aa: CASSRTSGESYEQYF

j_call: TRBJ2-7
v_call: TRBV9
cdr3_aa: CASSPHPGTGTYEQYF

j_call: TRBJ2-3
v_call: TRBV27
cdr3_aa: CASSPRGSGQTDTQYF

j_call: TRBJ1-1
v_call: TRBV5-1
cdr3_aa: CASSRGQGILNTEAFF

j_call: TRBJ1-1
v_call: TRBV29-1
cdr3_aa: CSVASGRINTEAFF

j_call: TRBJ1-2
v_call: TRBV6-5
cdr3_aa: CASSRTGGDGYTF

j_call: TRBJ1-1
v_call: TRBV5-6
cdr3_aa: CASSLGAGTEAFF

j_call: TRBJ1-6
v_call: TRBV6-5
cdr3_aa: CASSYGRQANSPLHF

j_call: TRBJ1-2
v_call: TRBV27
cdr3_aa: CASSPRIGDRVVGQPLANYGYTF

j_call: TRBJ2-7
v_call: TRBV5-4
cdr3_aa: CASSLGSGAYEQYF

j_call: TRBJ2-7
v_call: TRBV5-1
cdr3_aa: CASSLVAGTYEQYF

j_call: TRBJ1-2
v_call: TRBV6-5
cdr3_aa: CASAEVNANYGYTF

j_call: TRBJ2-5
v_call: TRBV28
cdr3_aa: CASSIRIQGALETQYF

j_call: TRBJ2-1
v_call: TRBV3-1/TRBV3-2
cdr3_aa: CASSRQNNEQFF

j_call: TRBJ2-5
v_call: TRBV18
cdr3_aa: CASSPRRSGEETQYF

j_call: TRBJ2-5
v_call: TRBV4-2
cdr3_aa: CASSSQVQETQYF

j_call: TRBJ1-5
v_call: TRBV6-7
cdr3_aa: CARAPRTGDNSNQPQHF

j_call: TRBJ2-7
v_call: TRBV5-1
cdr3_aa: CASMRTGTSYEQYF

j_call: TRBJ2-1
v_call: TRBV7-8
cdr3_aa: CASSLRDRNYNEQFF

j_call: TRBJ1-6
v_call: TRBV9
cdr3_aa: CASSVGGEPLHF

j_call: TRBJ2-5
v_call: TRBV5-5
cdr3_aa: CASSSLGGLETQYF

j_call: TRBJ2-2
v_call: TRBV5-5
cdr3_aa: CASSYLQGAAGELFF

j_call: TRBJ2-7
v_call: TRBV29-1
cdr3_aa: CSAKTSSYEQYF

j_call: TRBJ2-1
v_call: TRBV9
cdr3_aa: CASSVGPRDEQFF

j_call: TRBJ1-2
v_call: TRBV9
cdr3_aa: CASSVDWQGAVGYTF

j_call: TRBJ2-7
v_call: TRBV12-5
cdr3_aa: CASGLPPTSGDRGEQYF

j_call: TRBJ2-7
v_call: TRBV19
cdr3_aa: CASSRDRVGEQYF

j_call: TRBJ1-6
v_call: TRBV11-2
cdr3_aa: CASSLGTGLSPLHF

j_call: TRBJ2-2
v_call: TRBV7-2
cdr3_aa: CASRPRLADTGELFF

j_call: TRBJ1-2
v_call: TRBV6-6
cdr3_aa: CASSPGGDYGYTF

j_call: TRBJ2-2
v_call: TRBV25-1
cdr3_aa: CASSEFGGQGELFF

j_call: TRBJ2-5
v_call: TRBV3-1/TRBV3-2
cdr3_aa: CASSPRGSGRYQETQYF

j_call: TRBJ2-2
v_call: TRBV6-6
cdr3_aa: CASSRQGARSGTGELFF

j_call: TRBJ2-7
v_call: TRBV7-9
cdr3_aa: CASSSMAAGGIHEQYF

j_call: TRBJ2-1
v_call: TRBV4-2
cdr3_aa: CASSQVAQRGEGYSEQFF

j_call: TRBJ2-2
v_call: TRBV5-1
cdr3_aa: CASSTPGLAYTGELFF

j_call: TRBJ2-3
v_call: TRBV2
cdr3_aa: CASSEARIGQGLTDTQYF

j_call: TRBJ1-3
v_call: TRBV30
cdr3_aa: CAWSEFRRGGNTIYF

j_call: TRBJ1-4
v_call: TRBV6-4
cdr3_aa: CATRRDSTNEKLFF

j_call: TRBJ1-2
v_call: TRBV19
cdr3_aa: CASSSARGYGYTF

j_call: TRBJ1-2
v_call: TRBV7-9
cdr3_aa: CASSPRVGTYGYTF

j_call: TRBJ1-4
v_call: TRBV6-5
cdr3_aa: CASSTRGGEKLFF

j_call: TRBJ2-3
v_call: TRBV3-1/TRBV3-2
cdr3_aa: CASSLASLDSTDTQYF

j_call: TRBJ1-1
v_call: TRBV5-6
cdr3_aa: CASSSVSMDTEAFF

j_call: TRBJ1-5
v_call: TRBV3-1/TRBV3-2
cdr3_aa: CASSRTGDGQPQHF